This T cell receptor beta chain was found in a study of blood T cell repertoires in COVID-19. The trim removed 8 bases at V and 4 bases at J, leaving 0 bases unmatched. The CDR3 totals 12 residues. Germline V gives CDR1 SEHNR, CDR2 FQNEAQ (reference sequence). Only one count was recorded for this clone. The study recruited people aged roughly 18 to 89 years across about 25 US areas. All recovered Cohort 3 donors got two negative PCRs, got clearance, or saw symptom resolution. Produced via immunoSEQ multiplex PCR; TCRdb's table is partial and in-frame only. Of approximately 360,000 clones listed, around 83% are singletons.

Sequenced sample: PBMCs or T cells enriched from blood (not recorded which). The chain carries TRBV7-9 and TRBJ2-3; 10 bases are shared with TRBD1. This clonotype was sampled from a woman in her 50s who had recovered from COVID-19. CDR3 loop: CASGQGADTQYF. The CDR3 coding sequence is TGTGCCAGCGGACAGGGGGCAGATACGCAGTATTTT.